The 17 T cell receptor beta chains presented below share a single source sample, sequenced in a study of blood T cell repertoires in COVID-19. Sequenced by immunoSEQ multiplex PCR; TCRdb stores in-frame clones only, minus some. The sample yields 150,000 to 200,000 clones, over 85% seen once. Specimen: peripheral blood. Source of these receptors: a man aged 55-75 years with active or convalescent COVID-19.

The chain has TRBV10-1 and TRBJ1-4, with D possibly being TRBD1 (6 bases). The V end lost 6 bases, the J end lost 4 bases, and 15 bases lay between the germline ends. The CDR3 has 15 residues. Germline values: CDR1 WNHNN, CDR2 SYGVQD (reference sequence). CDR3 nucleotide sequence: TGCGCCAGCAGATTAGGACAGTCTGATAATGAAAAACTGTTTTTT. Translated: CASRLGQSDNEKLFF.

This chain uses TRBV11-3 with TRBJ2-1; D is possibly TRBD1 (6 bases). Germline CDR1 SGHNT, CDR2 YENEEA. This CDR3 has 13 amino acids. Trimming left V 4 bases short and J 7 bases short, with 11 bases between. The CDR3 here is CASSSQQGNEQFF. The CDR3, as DNA: TGTGCCAGCAGCTCCCAACAGGGAAATGAGCAGTTCTTC.

V is TRBV5-1 and J is TRBJ2-3, with 10 bases fitting TRBD2. With 0 bases clipped from V and 2 bases from J, the junction kept 6 bases outside the gene matches. This CDR3 comprises 17 residues. Germline V CDR1 and CDR2: SGHRS, YFSETQ. For the CDR3, the DNA is TGCGCCAGCAGCTTGGCGGCCACTAGCGGGAACACAGATACGCAGTATTTT. Protein: CASSLAATSGNTDTQYF.

This clone turned up a few times. This chain links TRBV19 with TRBJ1-2, with D uncertain. CDR3 length: 14 residues. Germline CDR1 is LNHDA and CDR2 is SQIVND (reference sequence). V was clipped by 2 bases and J by 1 base, with 8 bases between them. CDR3 region: CASSISADNYGYTF. DNA of the CDR3: TGTGCCAGTAGTATATCGGCGGATAACTATGGCTACACCTTC.

CDR3 in DNA: TGTGCCATCAGTGAAATAGGGGTCAATGAGCAGTTCTTC. It translates to CAISEIGVNEQFF. The chain employs TRBV10-3 and TRBJ2-1, with a possible D match to TRBD1 (5 bases). The CDR3 extends over 13 amino acids. V lost 3 bases and J lost 6, with 9 bases in between. Germline CDR1 and CDR2: ENHRY and SYGVKD.

This rearrangement joins TRBV7-9 to TRBJ1-4; D not certain. The CDR3 sequence is 15 residues long. The germline V gene encodes CDR1 SEHNR and CDR2 FQNEAQ (reference sequence). V lost 5 bases, J lost 5 bases, and 15 bases lay in between. The CDR3 loop reads CASSRERAHNEKLFF. Written as DNA, the CDR3 is TGTGCCAGCAGCCGAGAGCGTGCCCACAATGAAAAACTGTTTTTT.

This chain uses TRBV19 with TRBJ1-5, with 7 bases that match TRBD1. V shed 5 bases, J shed 3 bases, and the junction held 13 bases outside the gene matches. CDR3 size: 17 residues. Germline V lookup: CDR1 LNHDA, CDR2 SQIVND (reference sequence). CDR3 sequence reads: CASSLTRQGMINQPQHF. The DNA for the CDR3 is TGTGCCAGTAGTCTAACTCGACAGGGAATGATCAATCAGCCCCAGCATTTT.

The chain has TRBV4-1 and TRBJ2-6; 7 nucleotides align to TRBD1. Trimming took 4 bases from V and 3 from J; bases not matched to a gene: 9. The CDR3 runs to 17 residues. Looked up from germline, CDR1 is MGHRA and CDR2 is YSYEKL. In DNA, the CDR3 is TGCGCCAGCAGCCGACAAACAGGGGTAGGTGGGGCCAACGTCCTGACTTTC. It yields the protein CASSRQTGVGGANVLTF.

The chain is built from TRBV10-2 and TRBJ2-1; 7 bases are shared with TRBD2. CDR1 WSHSY and CDR2 SAAADI come from the germline V gene. The CDR3 extends over 15 amino acids. With 3 bases clipped from V and 0 bases from J, the junction kept 2 bases outside the gene matches. Here the CDR3 reads CASSDGGSSYNEQFF. CDR3 in DNA: TGCGCCAGCAGTGATGGCGGGAGCTCCTACAATGAGCAGTTCTTC.

The V call is TRBV6-5, the J call TRBJ1-3; D gene unclear. The germline V and J ends were trimmed by 2 bases and 0 bases, with 8 bases remaining between them. Germline assignment: CDR1 MNHEY and CDR2 SVGAGI. The CDR3 has 15 residues. Here the CDR3 reads CASSYGGYSGNTIYF. The CDR3 DNA reads as TGTGCCAGCAGTTACGGCGGGTACTCTGGAAACACCATATATTTT.

The chain employs TRBV3-1 (or the pseudogene TRBV3-2) and TRBJ1-4; TRBD1 agrees at 8 bases. Per the germline V gene, CDR1 is LGHDT and CDR2 is YNNKEL (reference sequence). With V trimmed by 4 bases and J by 0 bases, 13 bases remained unmatched. CDR3 length equals 19 residues. The CDR3 spells CASSLTGNTGQATNEKLFF. CDR3 nucleotides: TGTGCCAGCAGCCTCACCGGAAATACGGGACAGGCAACTAATGAAAAACTGTTTTTT.

This clone was detected only once. The V gene is TRBV7-9, the J gene TRBJ2-1, with 7 bases identical to TRBD1. V shed 2 bases and J 6 bases; nucleotides not matched to a gene: 7. The CDR3 is 15 amino acids. Germline CDR1 reads SEHNR; CDR2 reads FQNEAQ (reference sequence). CDR3 region: CASSLRQGGSNEQFF. The DNA for the CDR3 is TGTGCCAGCAGCTTAAGACAGGGTGGGAGCAATGAGCAGTTCTTC.

The V gene is TRBV7-2, the J gene TRBJ2-1; D possibly corresponds to TRBD2 (5 bases). Germline lookup yields CDR1 SGHTA and CDR2 FQGNSA. This CDR3 has 15 residues. Trimming removed 4 bases from V and 6 bases from J, with 16 bases in between. CDR3 residues: CASSSPPLAGNEQFF. The DNA of the CDR3 is TGTGCCAGCAGCTCCCCCCCCCTGGCGGGCAATGAGCAGTTCTTC.

This clone came up once. V and J are TRBV19 and TRBJ1-5; no clear D gene. Deletions cut 3 bases from V and 0 bases from J, with 9 bases between. CDR1 is LNHDA and CDR2 is SQIVND in the germline V gene (reference sequence). The length of the CDR3 is 15 residues. The CDR3 loop reads CASSMRESSNQPQHF. CDR3 nucleotides: TGTGCCAGTAGTATGAGGGAATCTAGCAATCAGCCCCAGCATTTT.

A single count supports this clone. The V and J genes are TRBV5-4 and TRBJ1-3; 7 bases fit TRBD1. CDR3 length equals 15 residues. Trimming cost V 0 bases and J 2 bases; bases outside gene matches: 2. Per germline, CDR1 SGHNT and CDR2 YYREEE (reference sequence). The CDR3 reads CASSLGGGAGNTIYF. CDR3 DNA sequence: TGTGCCAGCAGCTTGGGAGGGGGCGCTGGAAACACCATATATTTT.

The genes are TRBV6-5 and TRBJ1-2, with 8 bases matching TRBD1. Germline CDR1 MNHEY, CDR2 SVGAGI. The CDR3 covers 13 residues. Trimming cost V 7 bases and J 6 bases; bases outside gene matches: 7. DNA of the CDR3: TGTGCCAGCACCATGACAGGGGCACATGGCTACACCTTC. Translated, it gives CASTMTGAHGYTF.

The chain joins TRBV7-2 to TRBJ1-3; the D gene is possibly TRBD1 (5 bases). Germline CDR1 and CDR2: SGHTA and FQGNSA. The CDR3 is made up of 16 amino acids. V gave up 1 base and J gave up 0 bases, with 10 bases separating them. The CDR3 spells CASSLVGQGSGNTIYF. The CDR3 nucleotides read TGTGCCAGCAGCTTAGTAGGCCAGGGCTCTGGAAACACCATATATTTT.